This is a list of T cell receptor beta chains from one sample in a study of post-analysis software for immune sequencing data. TCRdb recomputed calls from the PCR reads with MiXCR, one row per CDR3 protein. Among around 190,000 distinct CDR3 sequences listed, approximately 28% were seen once. Source material: blood. These receptors were collected from a girl aged 2-17 years with multiple sclerosis. Each CDR3 is given with its conserved first and last residue. A D gene is named only where the DNA matches it firmly.

TRBV4-2	-	TRBJ1-2	CASSRGSGVAVGYTF
TRBV2	TRBD2	TRBJ2-3	CASKRESGGTDTQYF
TRBV10-3	-	TRBJ1-1	CAISGQWPEAFF
TRBV5-5	-	TRBJ1-2	CASSLSVPSPSSGYTF
TRBV10-3	-	TRBJ2-1	CAISERQSYNEQFF
TRBV20-1	-	TRBJ1-2	CSAFRAAGYDYTF
TRBV6-5	-	TRBJ1-3	CASSLRAAGNTIYF
TRBV5-1	TRBD1	TRBJ2-1	CASSPGQSFNEQFF
TRBV28	TRBD2	TRBJ2-2	CASRTGLAGAGELFF
TRBV7-2	TRBD1	TRBJ1-6	CVSSLVPGGHNSPLHF
TRBV29-1	-	TRBJ1-2	CSVFTANYGYTF
TRBV25-1	-	TRBJ2-7	CASSLGVPYEQYF
TRBV6-2/TRBV6-3	-	TRBJ1-5	CASSYRLSYSNQPQHF
TRBV5-1	TRBD2	TRBJ2-7	CASSNASRGSSYEQYF
TRBV18	-	TRBJ2-1	CASSPRGALQVVEQFF
TRBV12-3/TRBV12-4	TRBD1	TRBJ2-2	CASSPRQGGRELFF
TRBV5-1	TRBD1	TRBJ2-7	CASSLLGGAGTGGYEQYF
TRBV18	-	TRBJ2-4	CASSPPTDFQYF
TRBV12-3/TRBV12-4	-	TRBJ2-3	CASSQGTDMEYF
TRBV3-1	-	TRBJ2-4	CASSQDRAVLTKNIQYF
TRBV3-1	TRBD2	TRBJ2-1	CASSPRLERGPRDEQFF
TRBV29-1	-	-	CSVEPSGGGEQYF
TRBV4-1	-	TRBJ2-7	CASSQESYVAVGEQYF
TRBV5-1	-	TRBJ2-5	CASSLPGTGGETQYF
TRBV15	TRBD2	TRBJ2-7	CATSRDSSRGRAILSEQYF
TRBV5-1	TRBD1	TRBJ1-4	CASSLALTGAGSGNEKLFF
TRBV4-2	-	TRBJ1-5	CASSQGGRADQPQHF
TRBV19	-	TRBJ2-7	CASRILAGSYEQYF
TRBV18	-	TRBJ2-3	CASSPSVFSGTDTQYF
TRBV19	-	TRBJ1-1	CASSLPGWSTEAFF
TRBV15	TRBD1	-	CATSRGTGAYEQYF
TRBV12-3/TRBV12-4	TRBD2	TRBJ2-3	CASSSMGGGSTDTQYF
TRBV29-1	-	TRBJ1-3	CSATRGRGPGNTIYF
TRBV29-1	-	TRBJ2-7	CSVTRNYEQYF
TRBV5-1	TRBD2	TRBJ2-2	CASSSGLAGALTGELFF
TRBV2	TRBD1	TRBJ2-1	CASSERGQGTVGYNEQFF
TRBV14	TRBD1	TRBJ1-1	CASSQGTGFEAFF
TRBV5-1	-	TRBJ2-5	CASSFFRGADPETQYF
TRBV20-1	-	TRBJ1-2	CSARERQVYGYTF
TRBV28	TRBD1	TRBJ1-4	CASGKTGVYEKLFF
TRBV20-1	TRBD1	TRBJ1-6	CSASLNRGENSPLHF
TRBV30	-	TRBJ2-7	CASRRNRISYEQYF
TRBV27	-	TRBJ2-1	CASSSQPYNEQFF
TRBV7-2	-	TRBJ2-3	CASSLVPAGTQYF
TRBV20-1	-	TRBJ2-1	CSATPGTSPNNEQFF